Each of the 4 T cell receptor beta chains below was sequenced from the same sample in a study of T cells in Graves' hyperthyroidism and ophthalmopathy. RNA transcripts gave rise to amplified TCR beta CDR3 regions. With the HTBI primer set, the TCR CDR3 went through a first round of RT-PCR. TCRdb ran MiXCR on the multiplex PCR reads and lists one entry per CDR3 protein. The table lists 700,000 or so distinct CDR3 sequences, more than 14% of them singletons, with approximately 12% in the top ten. The specimen sequenced was blood. These receptors were collected from a woman in her fifties or sixties with Graves' ophthalmopathy.

The sample holds many counts of this clonotype. The V and J genes are TRBV7-2 and TRBJ1-2; tentatively, D is TRBD1 (5 bases). Trimming took 1 base from V and 8 from J, leaving 17 bases between them. This CDR3 has 15 residues. Germline V gives CDR1 SGHTA, CDR2 FQGNSA. DNA of the CDR3: TGTGCCAGCAGCTTAGAACCCGGGACGGAGCTGGGCTACACCTTC. Its protein is CASSLEPGTELGYTF.

This clonotype was picked up many times. The J gene is TRBJ2-5, the V gene TRBV28; 9 bases map to TRBD1. CDR1 MDHEN and CDR2 SYDVKM come from the germline V gene. Trimming cost V 5 bases and J 2 bases; bases outside gene matches: 9. There are 16 residues in the CDR3. CDR3 loop: CASSAAGTGIQETQYF. DNA for the CDR3: TGTGCCAGCAGTGCGGCCGGGACAGGGATACAAGAGACCCAGTACTTC.

The table lists this clonotype with many counts. The gene calls are TRBV6-1 and TRBJ1-2; 7 bases fit TRBD1. The CDR3 contains 13 residues. Germline loops: CDR1 MNHNS, CDR2 SASEGT. J gave up 5 bases and V 4 bases, and 4 bases lay outside the gene matches. DNA of the CDR3: TGTGCCAGCAGTGGACAGGGATGGTATGGCTACACCTTC. It codes for CASSGQGWYGYTF.

At least ten counts were recorded for this clonotype. The chain is built from TRBV27 and TRBJ2-3; 11 nucleotides agree with TRBD2. CDR1 and CDR2 from the germline V gene are MNHEY and SMNVEV (reference sequence). The J segment lost 5 bases and the V segment lost 5 bases, leaving 18 bases of the junction unmatched. The CDR3 contains 19 residues. The CDR3 region has the DNA TGTGCCAGCAGTCCCCCCCCTAGACTAGCGGGAACGAGTTTAGATACGCAGTATTTT. Translated: CASSPPPRLAGTSLDTQYF.